These 25 T cell receptor beta chains came from one sample sequenced in a study of blood T cell repertoires in COVID-19. Libraries were prepared by immunoSEQ multiplex PCR; TCRdb keeps only in-frame clonotypes and omits some of them. The sample has under 200,000 clones, roughly 90% seen once. Sequencing was done on a sample of PBMCs or T cells enriched from blood (not recorded which). The receptors stem from a woman aged 50 to 65 who had recovered from COVID-19.

The chain carries TRBV3-1 (or the pseudogene TRBV3-2) and TRBJ2-5; 7 positions match TRBD1. The CDR3 length is 15 residues. The germline V gene has CDR1 LGHDT and CDR2 YNNKEL (reference sequence). J gave up 1 base and V 4 bases, and 6 bases lay outside the gene matches. CDR3 residues: CASSLLGQTQETQYF. The CDR3 region has the DNA TGTGCCAGCAGCCTGTTGGGACAGACCCAAGAGACCCAGTACTTC.

The rearrangement links TRBV15 to TRBJ2-5; 7 bases line up with TRBD2. Germline V CDR1 and CDR2: LNHNV, YYDKDF (reference sequence). This CDR3 has 15 residues. Trimming took 6 bases from V and 5 from J; bases not matched to a gene: 12. Here the CDR3 DNA reads TGTGCCACCAGTCGCACGACTAGCTGGGGGGAGACCCAGTACTTC. It yields the protein CATSRTTSWGETQYF.

This sequence joins TRBV5-3 and TRBJ2-5; 9 bases are shared with TRBD1. TRBV5-3 falls under the ORF class, with uncertain function. J gave up 5 bases and V 7 bases, and 9 bases lay outside the gene matches. The CDR3 has 14 residues. Here the CDR3 DNA reads TGTGCCAGACCACAGGGGGCGCCCCGGGAGACCCAGTACTTC. Protein product: CARPQGAPRETQYF.

This rearrangement joins TRBV7-2 to TRBJ1-2, with 7 bases matching TRBD1. V lost 5 bases and J lost 5; bases outside the gene matches: 11. CDR3 length equals 15 residues. Germline CDR1 reads SGHTA; CDR2 reads FQGNSA. The CDR3 bases are TGTGCCAGCAGCGATACAGGGGTACGAGGGTATGGCTACACCTTC. This codes for CASSDTGVRGYGYTF.

The chain has TRBV7-2 and TRBJ2-5; 7 positions match TRBD1. The CDR3 sequence is 15 residues long. Germline V gene sequence: CDR1 SGHTA, CDR2 FQGNSA. Germline trimming cut 1 base from V and 5 bases from J; bases unmatched to any gene: 7. The CDR3 is CASSLGTTGTETQYF. DNA for the CDR3: TGTGCCAGCAGCTTAGGGACGACAGGGACGGAGACCCAGTACTTC.

This clone is labeled medium-sized (0.01 to 0.1%). This CDR3 is CASTYWTGGKNQPQHF. The DNA for the CDR3 is TGTGCCAGCACCTATTGGACAGGGGGTAAGAATCAGCCCCAGCATTTT. The chain has TRBV5-6 and TRBJ1-5; 10 bases align to TRBD1. J was trimmed by 4 bases and V by 6 bases; bases with no gene match: 10. The CDR3 has 16 residues. Per the germline V gene, CDR1 is SGHDT and CDR2 is YYEEEE.

The chain uses TRBV7-3 and TRBJ2-1; a weak D match, TRBD2 (6 bases). The CDR3 is 12 amino acids. Trimming pared 4 bases from V and 7 bases from J, leaving 8 bases between. The V gene's germline CDR1 is SGHTA and CDR2 FQGTGA. This CDR3 reads CASSSGVNEQFF. In DNA form, the CDR3 reads TGTGCCAGCAGCTCGGGGGTAAATGAGCAGTTCTTC.

This clone was seen just once. The CDR3 spells CASSSQNLAGVYNEQFF. For the CDR3, the DNA is TGTGCCAGCAGCTCACAAAACCTAGCGGGGGTTTACAATGAGCAGTTCTTC. The chain carries TRBV7-2 and TRBJ2-1; 10 bases agree with TRBD2. This CDR3 comprises 17 residues. Germline V CDR1 and CDR2: SGHTA, FQGNSA. With V trimmed by 4 bases and J by 4 bases, 10 bases remained unmatched.

With regard to this clone: In the same sample, other DNA sequences code for this CDR3. The rearrangement uses TRBV19 and TRBJ1-1; D is possibly TRBD1 (5 bases). With 3 bases removed from V and 0 bases from J, the gap between germline ends came to 8 bases. The CDR3 runs 14 residues. Germline CDR1 is LNHDA and CDR2 is SQIVND (reference sequence). CDR3 protein: CASSMQGMNTEAFF. DNA for the CDR3: TGTGCCAGTAGTATGCAGGGAATGAACACTGAAGCTTTCTTT. The whole variable domain, filled in from reference TRBV19 and TRBJ1-1, reads DGGITQSPKYLFRKEGQNVTLSCEQNLNHDAMYWYRQDPGQGLRLIYYSQIVNDFQKGDIAEGYSVSREKKESFPLTVTSAQKNPTAFYLCASSMQGMNTEAFFGQGTRLTVV.

The chain joins TRBV7-2 to TRBJ1-1; tentative D call: TRBD1 (6 bases). The V and J ends lost 5 bases and 2 bases respectively, with 24 bases between them. In germline, CDR1 is SGHTA, CDR2 FQGNSA. This CDR3 comprises 18 residues. CDR3 in DNA: TGTGCCAGCAGCCCTAGGTCCCACACCGGGACACCCAACACTGAAGCTTTCTTT. This encodes CASSPRSHTGTPNTEAFF.

The V gene is TRBV2, the J gene TRBJ2-7; 8 bases are a match to TRBD1. The V segment lost 1 base and the J segment 3 bases; nucleotides outside the gene matches: 2. Germline-derived CDR1 and CDR2 are SNHLY and FYNNEI. This CDR3 spans 14 amino acids. The CDR3, as DNA: TGTGCCAGCAGTGAAGGACAGGGGAACTACGAGCAGTACTTC. It encodes CASSEGQGNYEQYF.

This chain uses TRBV5-1 with TRBJ2-1; D is possibly TRBD1 (5 bases). V lost 1 base and J lost 0, with 14 bases in between. This CDR3 is 17 amino acids long. CDR1 SGHRS and CDR2 YFSETQ come from the germline V gene. Here the CDR3 reads CASSLMPTASSYNEQFF. CDR3 nucleotide sequence: TGCGCCAGCAGCTTGATGCCGACAGCTAGCTCCTACAATGAGCAGTTCTTC. Variable domain in full (rest from reference TRBV5-1 and TRBJ2-1): KAGVTQTPRYLIKTRGQQVTLSCSPISGHRSVSWYQQTPGQGLQFLFEYFSETQRNKGNFPGRFSGRQFSNSRSEMNVSTLELGDSALYLCASSLMPTASSYNEQFFGPGTRLTVL.

The V call is TRBV9, the J call TRBJ2-3; 9 bases align to TRBD2. Trimming took 5 bases from V and 2 from J; bases not matched to a gene: 9. Germline CDR1 and CDR2: SGDLS and YYNGEE. The CDR3 covers 16 residues. The CDR3 loop reads CASSNVAGGHTDTQYF. CDR3 nucleotide sequence: TGTGCCAGCAGTAACGTGGCGGGGGGGCACACAGATACGCAGTATTTT. Variable domain in full (rest from reference TRBV9 and TRBJ2-3): DSGVTQTPKHLITATGQRVTLRCSPRSGDLSVYWYQQSLDQGLQFLIQYYNGEERAKGNILERFSAQQFPDLHSELNLSSLELGDSALYFCASSNVAGGHTDTQYFGPGTRLTVL.

V usage is TRBV24-1 and J usage is TRBJ1-2; 7 bases match TRBD1. Germline trimming cut 3 bases from V and 1 base from J; bases unmatched to any gene: 7. The CDR3 loop spans 16 amino acids. Germline V gene sequence: CDR1 KGHDR, CDR2 SFDVKD. The CDR3 spells CATSDGGQADNYGYTF. DNA for the CDR3: TGTGCCACCAGTGATGGAGGACAGGCCGATAACTATGGCTACACCTTC.

This sequence joins TRBV19 and TRBJ2-2, with D maybe TRBD1 (6 bases). CDR1 is LNHDA, CDR2 SQIVND, per germline (reference sequence). V shed 5 bases and J shed 7 bases, with 11 bases lying between them. The CDR3 runs to 13 residues. CDR3 coding DNA: TGTGCCAGTAGTCGTACAGGGAACGGGGAGCTGTTTTTT. As protein: CASSRTGNGELFF.

The rearrangement uses TRBV6-5 and TRBJ2-7; possibly TRBD2 for D (6 bases). V lost 7 bases and J 2 bases, leaving 18 bases between the germline ends. This CDR3 contains 15 residues. The germline CDR1 and CDR2 sequences are MNHEY and SVGAGI. The CDR3 DNA sequence: TGTGCCAGCACCGAGCGGCAGGGAGGCCCCTACGAGCAGTACTTC. The encoded protein is CASTERQGGPYEQYF.

The sample holds a few counts of this clone. The CDR3 DNA sequence: TGTGCCAGCAGCCCAGATTATAGCAATCAGCCCCAGCATTTT. The encoded protein is CASSPDYSNQPQHF. The chain carries TRBV11-2 and TRBJ1-5; D call uncertain. V was cut by 5 bases and J by 0 bases, with 8 bases left in between. The CDR3 has 14 amino acids. Germline CDR1 is SGHAT and CDR2 is FQNNGV.

This chain links TRBV18 with TRBJ2-1; a possible D gene is TRBD2 (6 bases). Germline V gene data show CDR1 as KGHSH and CDR2 as LQKENI. The CDR3 has 14 amino acids. V dropped 1 base and J dropped 2 bases, with 6 bases sitting between them. The CDR3 loop is CASSPRGAYNEQFF. The DNA for the CDR3 is TGTGCCAGCTCACCACGGGGGGCCTACAATGAGCAGTTCTTC.

The J gene is TRBJ1-4, the V gene TRBV7-4; D unresolved. This CDR3 is 15 amino acids long. Trimming took 2 bases from V and 8 from J, leaving 15 bases between them. Per the germline V gene, CDR1 is SGHVT and CDR2 is SQSDAQ. The CDR3 DNA follows: TGTGCCAGCAGCTTAAGTTTACCCTTGCGGGAAAAACTGTTTTTT. This codes for CASSLSLPLREKLFF.

This clone was observed a few times. The rearrangement uses TRBV19 and TRBJ1-3; D unclear. The V gene lost 10 bases and the J gene lost 2 bases, with 12 bases spanning the gap. The CDR3 consists of 13 residues. CDR1 is LNHDA, CDR2 SQIVND, per germline (reference sequence). The CDR3 nucleotides are TGTGCCACCATGACTCCGACTGGAAACACCATATATTTT. It codes for CATMTPTGNTIYF.

This rearrangement joins TRBV27 to TRBJ2-1, with TRBD2 as a possible D gene (6 bases). V was trimmed by 7 bases and J by 10 bases, leaving 17 bases between them. The CDR3 is 13 amino acids. The germline V gene encodes CDR1 MNHEY and CDR2 SMNVEV (reference sequence). CDR3 loop: CASTSGGGREQFF. The CDR3 DNA is TGTGCCAGCACCTCAGGCGGAGGGAGGGAGCAGTTCTTC.

The genes are TRBV11-2 and TRBJ2-3; 8 bases match TRBD2. The CDR3 covers 16 residues. Unmatched junction bases numbered 8, after V lost 5 bases and J lost 1 base. Germline V gene data show CDR1 as SGHAT and CDR2 as FQNNGV. The CDR3 sequence is CASSARGAAGTDTQYF. The CDR3 nucleotides are TGTGCCAGCAGCGCGCGGGGGGCCGCGGGCACAGATACGCAGTATTTT.

The chain combines TRBV3-1 (or the pseudogene TRBV3-2) with TRBJ1-1; the D is unclear. CDR1 LGHDT and CDR2 YNNKEL come from the germline V gene (reference sequence). The ends were cut back, 0 bases at V and 6 bases at J, with 8 bases in the middle. This CDR3 region has 13 residues. In DNA, the CDR3 is TGTGCCAGCAGCCAAGATAGGGAGGCTGAAGCTTTCTTT. Protein: CASSQDREAEAFF.

J is TRBJ1-2 and V is TRBV7-9; no clear D. Between the trimmed V and J ends, which lost 0 bases and 7 bases, there was a span of 12 bases. The CDR3 has 14 residues. Per the germline V gene, CDR1 is SEHNR and CDR2 is FQNEAQ (reference sequence). The CDR3 sequence is CASSLAPGISGYTF. The CDR3 DNA follows: TGTGCCAGCAGCTTAGCGCCCGGGATCTCTGGCTACACCTTC.

The chain carries TRBV5-6 and TRBJ1-2; D not resolved. Trimming shortened V by 2 bases and J by 7 bases, and 12 bases separated the two germline ends. The CDR3 has 13 amino acids. The germline CDR1 and CDR2 sequences are SGHDT and YYEEEE. CDR3 nucleotides: TGTGCCAGCAGCTTTCAGAATCCGGGTGGCTACACCTTC. Translating it yields CASSFQNPGGYTF.